One and the same sample provided the 17 T cell receptor beta chains below, sequenced in a study of cytomegalovirus exposure and HLA in healthy donors. With 60 Vbeta and 13 Jbeta primers, the PCR was carried out. The table came from immunoSEQ multiplex PCR; TCRdb's copy has only in-frame clones and leaves some out. The sample has over 150,000 clones; around 82% are singletons. Specimen: PBMCs. The receptors come from a woman in her forties or fifties in good health and CMV-seropositive.

J is TRBJ1-1 and V is TRBV9; D is uncertain. The CDR3 totals 14 residues. CDR1 SGDLS and CDR2 YYNGEE come from the germline V gene. The V and J ends lost 3 bases and 1 base respectively, with 10 bases between them. The CDR3 DNA reads as TGTGCCAGCAGCGCCTCCCCCTCGAACACTGAAGCTTTCTTT. This gives the protein CASSASPSNTEAFF.

This chain links TRBV25-1 with TRBJ2-1; 8 bases agree with TRBD2. The length of the CDR3 is 17 residues. CDR1 is MGHDK and CDR2 is SYGVNS in the germline V gene. Losses at the gene ends were 1 base for V and 3 bases for J; bases not matched to a gene: 8. The chain's CDR3 is CASSELGSGGHYNEQFF. The DNA of the CDR3 is TGTGCCAGCAGTGAATTGGGCAGCGGGGGCCACTACAATGAGCAGTTCTTC.

The V and J genes are TRBV9 and TRBJ2-5; weak D call: TRBD2 (7 bases). CDR3 length: 14 amino acids. Per germline, CDR1 SGDLS and CDR2 YYNGEE. Trimming left V 4 bases short and J 2 bases short, with 12 bases between. CDR3 nucleotides: TGTGCCAGCAGCCCGAAGGGGGGGCAAGAGACCCAGTACTTC. This translates into CASSPKGGQETQYF. Full variable domain (missing parts from reference TRBV9 and TRBJ2-5): DSGVTQTPKHLITATGQRVTLRCSPRSGDLSVYWYQQSLDQGLQFLIQYYNGEERAKGNILERFSAQQFPDLHSELNLSSLELGDSALYFCASSPKGGQETQYFGPGTRLLVL.

This chain uses TRBV2 with TRBJ2-5; TRBD2 matches at 8 bases. CDR1 and CDR2 from the germline V gene are SNHLY and FYNNEI. V dropped 5 bases and J dropped 5; count of bases not matched to a gene: 7. The CDR3 loop spans 14 amino acids. The chain's CDR3 is CASSRTSSGETQYF. DNA for the CDR3: TGTGCCAGCAGTAGGACTAGCTCAGGGGAGACCCAGTACTTC.

V usage is TRBV6-6 and J usage is TRBJ1-4, with 8 bases matching TRBD1. CDR3 size: 12 residues. Germline-derived CDR1 and CDR2 are MNHNY and SVGAGI (reference sequence). V lost 8 bases to trimming and J lost 5 bases; unmatched junction nucleotides: 1. In DNA form, the CDR3 reads TGTGCCAGCCGGACAGGGAATGAAAAACTGTTTTTT. This codes for CASRTGNEKLFF.

In regard to this clone: The junction departs from the called germline gene at one end, perhaps through a read error. The chain employs TRBV2 and TRBJ1-2, with 7 nucleotides matching TRBD1. Germline V lookup: CDR1 SNHLY, CDR2 FYNNEI. The CDR3 covers 12 residues. Here the CDR3 reads CASSATGAGYTF. In DNA form, the CDR3 reads TGTGCCAGTAGTGCTACAGGGGCTGGCTACACCTTC.

This CDR3 is CASRKGQTPPYEQYF. The CDR3 nucleotides are TGTGCCAGTAGGAAGGGACAGACTCCTCCCTACGAGCAGTACTTC. The genes are TRBV19 and TRBJ2-7, with 7 bases lining up with TRBD1. CDR3 size: 15 residues. Germline-derived CDR1 and CDR2 are LNHDA and SQIVND (reference sequence). J gave up 2 bases and V 6 bases, and 10 bases lay outside the gene matches. Combining the CDR3 with reference TRBV19 and TRBJ2-7 gives the whole variable domain DGGITQSPKYLFRKEGQNVTLSCEQNLNHDAMYWYRQDPGQGLRLIYYSQIVNDFQKGDIAEGYSVSREKKESFPLTVTSAQKNPTAFYLCASRKGQTPPYEQYFGPGTRLTVT.

The gene calls are TRBV5-1 and TRBJ2-3, with D perhaps TRBD1 (6 bases). Germline CDR1 SGHRS, CDR2 YFSETQ. The CDR3 is 14 residues long. The V end was cut by 0 bases, the J end by 4 bases, with 9 bases between. The chain's CDR3 is CASSLDGGSDTQYF. In DNA form, the CDR3 reads TGCGCCAGCAGCTTGGATGGGGGCTCAGATACGCAGTATTTT.

This chain connects TRBV21-1 to TRBJ2-7; the table names TRBD1, a call not compared with the DNA. TRBV21-1 is marked as a pseudogene. The CDR3 sequence is 14 residues long. This CDR3 is CASLETGVSYEQYF. CDR3 nucleotides: TGTGCCAGCCTCGAAACAGGGGTAAGCTACGAGCAGTACTTC.

The chain is built from TRBV5-4 and TRBJ2-1, with a possible D match to TRBD2 (5 bases). The CDR3 has 15 residues. CDR1 is SGHNT and CDR2 is YYREEE in the germline V gene (reference sequence). V lost 0 bases, J lost 4 bases, and 11 bases lay in between. DNA for the CDR3: TGTGCCAGCAGCTTGGCAGAGGACTTTTACAATGAGCAGTTCTTC. The encoded protein is CASSLAEDFYNEQFF. Supplemented by reference TRBV5-4 and TRBJ2-1, the full variable domain reads ETGVTQSPTHLIKTRGQQVTLRCSSQSGHNTVSWYQQALGQGPQFIFQYYREEENGRGNFPPRFSGLQFPNYSSELNVNALELDDSALYLCASSLAEDFYNEQFFGPGTRLTVL.

The gene calls are TRBV6-5 and TRBJ1-1, with 10 bases fitting TRBD1. V was pared by 7 bases and J by 4 bases, with 3 bases of the junction left unmatched. Per germline, CDR1 MNHEY and CDR2 SVGAGI. The CDR3 is 13 residues long. Here the CDR3 DNA reads TGTGCCAGCATCGACAGGGGGCTCACTGAAGCTTTCTTT. Translation gives CASIDRGLTEAFF.

This rearrangement joins TRBV5-1 to TRBJ1-2, with D possibly TRBD1 on 5 matching bases. CDR3 length equals 15 residues. CDR1 is SGHRS and CDR2 is YFSETQ in the germline V gene. Trimming pared 1 base from V and 4 bases from J, leaving 14 bases between. The DNA of the CDR3 is TGCGCCAGCAGCTTGAAAGGGGCCCTTCTCTATGGCTACACCTTC. Amino acids: CASSLKGALLYGYTF.

J is TRBJ1-5 and V is TRBV7-9, with D unresolved. With 3 bases removed from V and 0 bases from J, the gap between germline ends came to 6 bases. The CDR3 is made up of 14 amino acids. Germline CDR1 is SEHNR and CDR2 is FQNEAQ (reference sequence). CDR3 region: CASSFGSSNQPQHF. CDR3 nucleotide sequence: TGTGCCAGCAGCTTCGGTTCTAGCAATCAGCCCCAGCATTTT.

This clone has at least ten counts. The chain has TRBV18 and TRBJ1-4; 11 bases fit TRBD1. J was trimmed by 1 base and V by 1 base; bases with no gene match: 8. This CDR3 spans 19 amino acids. Germline CDR1 KGHSH, CDR2 LQKENI. The CDR3 region is CASSPLWTGGSRTNEKLFF. The CDR3 region has the DNA TGTGCCAGCTCACCACTTTGGACAGGGGGCTCGAGAACTAATGAAAAACTGTTTTTT.

The chain couples TRBV2 to TRBJ1-2; no definite D call. Trimming shortened V by 2 bases and J by 4 bases, and 11 bases separated the two germline ends. CDR1 is SNHLY, CDR2 FYNNEI, per germline. The CDR3 has 14 amino acids. The chain's CDR3 is CASSERGLAYGYTF. In DNA form, the CDR3 reads TGTGCCAGCAGTGAAAGAGGGTTGGCCTATGGCTACACCTTC.

The CDR3 DNA sequence: TGTGCCAGCTCACCAAGAGGAGACCCTTTCTCCTACAATGAGCAGTTCTTC. It specifies CASSPRGDPFSYNEQFF. The J gene is TRBJ2-1, the V gene TRBV18; D is uncertain. V was trimmed by 2 bases and J by 0 bases, leaving 14 bases between them. Germline V gene sequence: CDR1 KGHSH, CDR2 LQKENI. The CDR3 spans 17 residues.

The chain is built from TRBV7-9 and TRBJ2-7, with D perhaps matching TRBD2 (5 bases). CDR1 is SEHNR and CDR2 is FQNEAQ in the germline V gene (reference sequence). Trimming took off 0 bases at V and 5 bases at J, with 14 bases between the two ends. CDR3 size: 15 residues. CDR3 region: CASSLARAAMDEQYF. The CDR3 nucleotides are TGTGCCAGCAGCTTAGCGAGGGCAGCCATGGACGAGCAGTACTTC.